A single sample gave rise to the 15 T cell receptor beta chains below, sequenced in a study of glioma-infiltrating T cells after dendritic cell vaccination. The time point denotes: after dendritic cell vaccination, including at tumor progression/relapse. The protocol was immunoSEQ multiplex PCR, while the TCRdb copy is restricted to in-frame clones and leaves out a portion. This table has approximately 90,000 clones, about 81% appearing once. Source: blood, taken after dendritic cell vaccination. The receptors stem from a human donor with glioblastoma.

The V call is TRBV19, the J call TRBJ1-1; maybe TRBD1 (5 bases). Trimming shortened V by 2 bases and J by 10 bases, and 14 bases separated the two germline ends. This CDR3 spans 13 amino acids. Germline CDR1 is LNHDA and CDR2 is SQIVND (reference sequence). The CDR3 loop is CASSIIVGGVAFF. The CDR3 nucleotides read TGTGCCAGTAGTATAATCGTCGGGGGTGTAGCTTTCTTT.

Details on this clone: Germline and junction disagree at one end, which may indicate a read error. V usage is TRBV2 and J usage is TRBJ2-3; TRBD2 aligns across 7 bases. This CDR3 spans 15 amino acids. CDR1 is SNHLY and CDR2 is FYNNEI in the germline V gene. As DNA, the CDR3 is TGTGCCAGCAGAGAAGAGAGGGGAGGGACAGATACGCAGTATTTT. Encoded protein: CASREERGGTDTQYF.

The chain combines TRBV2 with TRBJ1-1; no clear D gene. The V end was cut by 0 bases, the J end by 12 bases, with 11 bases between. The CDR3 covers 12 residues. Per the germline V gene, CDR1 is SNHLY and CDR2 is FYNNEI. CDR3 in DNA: TGTGCCAGCAGTGAAGCCTACCCGGGGACTTTCTTT. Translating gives CASSEAYPGTFF.

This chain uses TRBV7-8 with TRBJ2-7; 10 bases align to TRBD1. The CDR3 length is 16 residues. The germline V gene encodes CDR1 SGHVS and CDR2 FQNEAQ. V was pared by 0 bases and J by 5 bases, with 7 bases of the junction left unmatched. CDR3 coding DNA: TGTGCCAGCAGCTTAGCCCGGGACAGGGGTTTGCACGAGCAGTACGTC. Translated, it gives CASSLARDRGLHEQYV.

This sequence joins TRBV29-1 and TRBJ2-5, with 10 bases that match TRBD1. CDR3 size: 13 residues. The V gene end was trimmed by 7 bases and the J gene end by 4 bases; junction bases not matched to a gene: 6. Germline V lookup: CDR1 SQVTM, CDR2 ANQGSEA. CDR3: CSARTGGGETQYF. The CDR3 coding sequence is TGCAGCGCAAGGACAGGGGGTGGAGAGACCCAGTACTTC.

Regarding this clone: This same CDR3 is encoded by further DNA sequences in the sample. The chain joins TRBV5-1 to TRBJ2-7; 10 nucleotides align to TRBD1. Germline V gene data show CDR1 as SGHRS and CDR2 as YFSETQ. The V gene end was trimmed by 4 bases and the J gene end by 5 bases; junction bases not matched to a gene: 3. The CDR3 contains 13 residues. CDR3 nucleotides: TGCGCCAGCAGCCTGGGACAGGGGAACGAGCAGTACGTC. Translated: CASSLGQGNEQYV.

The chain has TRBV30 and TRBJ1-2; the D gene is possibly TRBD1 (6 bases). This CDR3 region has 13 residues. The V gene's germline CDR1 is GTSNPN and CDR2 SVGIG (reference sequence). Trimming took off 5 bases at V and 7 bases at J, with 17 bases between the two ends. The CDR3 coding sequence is TGTGCCTGGCTCGTAGGACAGAACAGTGGCTACACCTTC. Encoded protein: CAWLVGQNSGYTF.

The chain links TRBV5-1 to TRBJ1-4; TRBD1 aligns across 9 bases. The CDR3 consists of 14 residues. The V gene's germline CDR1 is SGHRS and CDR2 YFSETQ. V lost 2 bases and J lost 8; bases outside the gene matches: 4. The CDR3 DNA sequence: TGCGCCAGCAGCTTTGGGACAGGGTTCGAAAAACTGTTTTTT. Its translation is CASSFGTGFEKLFF.

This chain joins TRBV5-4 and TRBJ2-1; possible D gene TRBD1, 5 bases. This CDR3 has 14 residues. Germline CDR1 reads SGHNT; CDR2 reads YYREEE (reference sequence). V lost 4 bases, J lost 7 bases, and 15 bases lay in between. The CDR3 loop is CASSGGGKGNEQFF. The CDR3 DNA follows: TGTGCCAGCAGCGGCGGTGGCAAGGGGAATGAGCAGTTCTTC.

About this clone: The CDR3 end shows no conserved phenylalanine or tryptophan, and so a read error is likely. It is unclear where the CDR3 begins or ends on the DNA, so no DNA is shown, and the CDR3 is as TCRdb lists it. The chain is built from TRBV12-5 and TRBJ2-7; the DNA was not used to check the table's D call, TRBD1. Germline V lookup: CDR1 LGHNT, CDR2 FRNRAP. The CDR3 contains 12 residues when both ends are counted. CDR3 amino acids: CASGLAGTGVDL.

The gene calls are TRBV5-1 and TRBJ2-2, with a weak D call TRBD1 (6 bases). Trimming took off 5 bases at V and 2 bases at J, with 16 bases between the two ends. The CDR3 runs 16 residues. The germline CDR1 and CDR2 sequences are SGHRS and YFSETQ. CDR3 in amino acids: CASREKAGDNTGELFF. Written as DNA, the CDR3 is TGCGCCAGCAGGGAAAAGGCAGGGGATAACACCGGGGAGCTGTTTTTT.

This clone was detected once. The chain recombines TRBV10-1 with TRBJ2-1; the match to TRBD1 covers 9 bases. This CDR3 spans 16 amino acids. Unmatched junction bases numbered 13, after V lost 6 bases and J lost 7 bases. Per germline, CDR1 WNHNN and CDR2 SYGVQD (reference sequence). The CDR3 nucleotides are TGCGCCAGCAGCGATCCCCCGGGACAGGGTCAGAATGAGCAGTTCTTC. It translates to CASSDPPGQGQNEQFF.

The DNA for the CDR3 is TGTGCCAGCACCCGAGCGGGAGAAAATGAGCAGTTCTTC. Residues: CASTRAGENEQFF. The gene calls are TRBV2 and TRBJ2-1; 8 nucleotides match TRBD2. Trimming cost V 7 bases and J 7 bases; bases outside gene matches: 6. Germline CDR1 is SNHLY and CDR2 is FYNNEI. The CDR3 is 13 residues long.

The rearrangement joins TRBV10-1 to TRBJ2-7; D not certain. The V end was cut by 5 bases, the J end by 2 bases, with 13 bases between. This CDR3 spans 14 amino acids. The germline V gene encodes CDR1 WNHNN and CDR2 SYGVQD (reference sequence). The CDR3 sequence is CASSSLTETYEQYF. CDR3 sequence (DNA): TGCGCCAGCAGTTCCCTTACTGAAACCTACGAGCAGTACTTC.

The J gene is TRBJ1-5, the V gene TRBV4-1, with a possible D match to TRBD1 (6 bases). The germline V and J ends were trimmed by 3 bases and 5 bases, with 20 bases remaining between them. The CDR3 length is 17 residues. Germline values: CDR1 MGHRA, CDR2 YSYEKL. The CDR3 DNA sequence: TGCGCCAGCAGCCAGCTGGGACACGAGGTGAAGGATCAGCCCCAGCATTTT. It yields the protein CASSQLGHEVKDQPQHF.